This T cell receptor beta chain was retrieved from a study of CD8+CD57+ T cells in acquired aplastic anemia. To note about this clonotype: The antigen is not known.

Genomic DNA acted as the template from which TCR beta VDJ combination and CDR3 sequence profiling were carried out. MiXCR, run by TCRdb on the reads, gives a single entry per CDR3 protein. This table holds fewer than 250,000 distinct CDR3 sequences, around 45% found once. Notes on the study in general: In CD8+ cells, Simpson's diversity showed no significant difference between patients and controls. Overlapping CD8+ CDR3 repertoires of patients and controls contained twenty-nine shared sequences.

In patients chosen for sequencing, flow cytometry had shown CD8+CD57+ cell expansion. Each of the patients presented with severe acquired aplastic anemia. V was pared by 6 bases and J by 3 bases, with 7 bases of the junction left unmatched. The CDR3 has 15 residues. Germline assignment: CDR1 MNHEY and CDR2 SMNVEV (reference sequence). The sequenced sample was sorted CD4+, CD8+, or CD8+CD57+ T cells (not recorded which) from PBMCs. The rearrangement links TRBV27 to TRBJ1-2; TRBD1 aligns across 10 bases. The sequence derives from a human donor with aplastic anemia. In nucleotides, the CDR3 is TGTGCCAGCAGCTGGAAGACAGGGGGCGACTATGGCTACACCTTC. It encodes CASSWKTGGDYGYTF.